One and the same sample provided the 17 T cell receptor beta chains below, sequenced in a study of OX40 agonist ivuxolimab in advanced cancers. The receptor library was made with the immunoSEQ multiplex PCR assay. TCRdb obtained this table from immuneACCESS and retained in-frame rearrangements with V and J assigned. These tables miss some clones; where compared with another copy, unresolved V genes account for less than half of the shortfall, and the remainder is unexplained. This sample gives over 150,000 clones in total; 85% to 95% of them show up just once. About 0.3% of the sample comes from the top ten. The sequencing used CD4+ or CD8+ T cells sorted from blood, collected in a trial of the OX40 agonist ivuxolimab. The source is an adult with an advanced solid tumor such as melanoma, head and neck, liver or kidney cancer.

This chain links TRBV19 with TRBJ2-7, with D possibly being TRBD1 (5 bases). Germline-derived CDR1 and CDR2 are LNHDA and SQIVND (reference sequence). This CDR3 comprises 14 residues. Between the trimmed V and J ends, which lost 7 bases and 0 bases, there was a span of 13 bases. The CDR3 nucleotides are TGTGCCAGTACCCCCGACAGCATCTCCTACGAGCAGTACTTC. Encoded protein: CASTPDSISYEQYF.

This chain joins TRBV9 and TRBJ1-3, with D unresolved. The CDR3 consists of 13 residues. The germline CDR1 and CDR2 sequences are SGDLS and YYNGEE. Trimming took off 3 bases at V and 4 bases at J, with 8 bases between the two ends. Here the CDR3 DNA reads TGTGCCAGCAGCGCGGGATTCGGAAACACCATATATTTT. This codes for CASSAGFGNTIYF. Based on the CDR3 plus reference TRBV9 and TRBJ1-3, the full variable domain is DSGVTQTPKHLITATGQRVTLRCSPRSGDLSVYWYQQSLDQGLQFLIQYYNGEERAKGNILERFSAQQFPDLHSELNLSSLELGDSALYFCASSAGFGNTIYFGEGSWLTVV.

The CDR3 region has the DNA TGTGCCAGCAGCTATTCTGGAGTTAGGGGCTACGAGCAGTACTTC. Its protein is CASSYSGVRGYEQYF. The rearrangement links TRBV7-2 to TRBJ2-7, with D possibly being TRBD1 (5 bases). V gave up 4 bases and J gave up 3 bases, with 16 bases separating them. Per germline, CDR1 SGHTA and CDR2 FQGNSA. The CDR3 totals 15 residues.

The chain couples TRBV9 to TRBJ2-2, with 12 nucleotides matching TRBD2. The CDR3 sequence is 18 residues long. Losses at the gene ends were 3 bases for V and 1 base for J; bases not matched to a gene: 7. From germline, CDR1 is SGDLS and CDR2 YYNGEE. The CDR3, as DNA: TGTGCCAGCAGCGCCGCCGGGACTAGCGGGTGGAACACCGGGGAGCTGTTTTTT. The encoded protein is CASSAAGTSGWNTGELFF.

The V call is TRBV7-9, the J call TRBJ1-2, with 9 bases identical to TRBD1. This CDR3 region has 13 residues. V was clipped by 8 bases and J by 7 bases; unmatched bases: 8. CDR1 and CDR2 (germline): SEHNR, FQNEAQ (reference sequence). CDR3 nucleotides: TGTGCCAGCCGGGGGGACAGGGTGTTTGGCTACACCTTC. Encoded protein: CASRGDRVFGYTF.

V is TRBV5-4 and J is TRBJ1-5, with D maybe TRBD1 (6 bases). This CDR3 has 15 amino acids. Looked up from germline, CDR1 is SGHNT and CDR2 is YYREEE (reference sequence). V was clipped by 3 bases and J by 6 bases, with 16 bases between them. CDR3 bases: TGTGCCAGCAGCTATAGGGCGGGGGGGGCTCAGCCCCAGCATTTT. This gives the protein CASSYRAGGAQPQHF.

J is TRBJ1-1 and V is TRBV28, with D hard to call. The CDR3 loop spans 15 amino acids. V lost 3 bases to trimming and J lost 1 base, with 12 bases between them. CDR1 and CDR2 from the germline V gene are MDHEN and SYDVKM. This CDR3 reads CASSFYVGENTEAFF. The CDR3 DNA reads TGTGCCAGCAGTTTCTACGTCGGGGAGAACACTGAAGCTTTCTTT.

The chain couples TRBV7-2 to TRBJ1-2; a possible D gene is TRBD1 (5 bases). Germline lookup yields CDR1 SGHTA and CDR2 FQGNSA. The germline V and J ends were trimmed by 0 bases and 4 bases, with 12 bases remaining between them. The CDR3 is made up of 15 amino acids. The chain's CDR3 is CASSLAGGAGYGYTF. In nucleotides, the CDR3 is TGTGCCAGCAGCTTAGCAGGAGGGGCGGGCTATGGCTACACCTTC.

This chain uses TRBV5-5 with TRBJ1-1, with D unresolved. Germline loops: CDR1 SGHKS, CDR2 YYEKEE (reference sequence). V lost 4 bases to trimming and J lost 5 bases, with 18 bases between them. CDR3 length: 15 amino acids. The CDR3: CASSKAIIRGTEAFF. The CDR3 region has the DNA TGTGCCAGCAGCAAAGCCATAATCCGAGGGACTGAAGCTTTCTTT.

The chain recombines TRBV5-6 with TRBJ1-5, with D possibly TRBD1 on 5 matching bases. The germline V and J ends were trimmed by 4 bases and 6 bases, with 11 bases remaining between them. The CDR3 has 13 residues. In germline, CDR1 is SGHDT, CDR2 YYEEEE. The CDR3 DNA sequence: TGTGCCAGCAGCAGCCAACAGGTTCAGCCCCAGCATTTT. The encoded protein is CASSSQQVQPQHF.

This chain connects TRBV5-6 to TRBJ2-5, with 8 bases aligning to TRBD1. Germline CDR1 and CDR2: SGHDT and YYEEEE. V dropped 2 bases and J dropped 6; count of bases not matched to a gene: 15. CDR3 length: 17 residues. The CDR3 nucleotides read TGTGCCAGCAGCTTTTACAACGGAGCAGGGGGCGCACAGACCCAGTACTTC. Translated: CASSFYNGAGGAQTQYF.

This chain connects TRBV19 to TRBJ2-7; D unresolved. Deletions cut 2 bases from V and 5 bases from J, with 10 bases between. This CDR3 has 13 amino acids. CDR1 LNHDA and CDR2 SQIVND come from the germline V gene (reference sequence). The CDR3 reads CASSILKSDEQYF. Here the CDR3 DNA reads TGTGCCAGTAGTATATTAAAGTCGGACGAGCAGTACTTC.

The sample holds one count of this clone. The CDR3 sequence is CASSPGDRVYEQYF. DNA of the CDR3: TGTGCCAGCTCACCCGGGGATAGGGTCTACGAGCAGTACTTC. This rearrangement joins TRBV18 to TRBJ2-7, with a weak D call TRBD2 (5 bases). This CDR3 has 14 residues. In germline, CDR1 is KGHSH, CDR2 LQKENI. V was clipped by 3 bases and J by 3 bases, with 12 bases between them.

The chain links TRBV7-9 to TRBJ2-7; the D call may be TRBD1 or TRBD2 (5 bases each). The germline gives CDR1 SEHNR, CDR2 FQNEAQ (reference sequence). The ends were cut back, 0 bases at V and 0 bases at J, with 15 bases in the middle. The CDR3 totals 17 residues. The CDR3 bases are TGTGCCAGCAGCTTAGCAGATATGGGGGTTAGCTCCTACGAGCAGTACTTC. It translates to CASSLADMGVSSYEQYF.

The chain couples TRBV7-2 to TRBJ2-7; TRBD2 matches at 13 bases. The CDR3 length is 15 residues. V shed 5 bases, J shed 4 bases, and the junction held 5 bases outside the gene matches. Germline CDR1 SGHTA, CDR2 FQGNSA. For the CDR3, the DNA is TGTGCCAGCAGCCAACTAGCGGGAGGGCCGTACGAGCAGTACTTC. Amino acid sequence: CASSQLAGGPYEQYF.

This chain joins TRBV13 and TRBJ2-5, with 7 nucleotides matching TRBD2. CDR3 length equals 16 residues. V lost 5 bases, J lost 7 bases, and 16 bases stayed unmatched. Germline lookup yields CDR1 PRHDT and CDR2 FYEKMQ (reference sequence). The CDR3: CASSPGPPMGGVTQYF. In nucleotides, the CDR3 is TGTGCCAGCAGCCCCGGGCCCCCCATGGGGGGGGTGACCCAGTACTTC.

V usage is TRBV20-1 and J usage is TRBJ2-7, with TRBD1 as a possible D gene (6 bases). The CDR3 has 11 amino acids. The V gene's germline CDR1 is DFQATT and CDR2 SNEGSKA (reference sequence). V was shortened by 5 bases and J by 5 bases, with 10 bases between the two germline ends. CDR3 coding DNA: TGCAGTGCTCTTCAGGGGAACGAGCAGTACTTC. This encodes CSALQGNEQYF.